Below, 6 T cell receptor beta chains from the same sample are listed, as sequenced in a study of tumor and adjacent non-tumor tissue in lung cancer. RNA was extracted from bulk tissue without any cell sorting. Distant lung tissue was collected more than 3 cm away from the tumor edge. A modified ARM-PCR protocol with three rounds of nested PCR amplified TCRbeta. Each CDR3 protein is one row after TCRdb ran MiXCR on the multiplex PCR reads. This sample has roughly 44,000 distinct CDR3 sequences, with roughly 60% found just once. Sequencing was done on a sample of distant non-tumor lung tissue. Receptor source: a woman aged 40 to 49 with non-small cell lung cancer.

In the case of this clonotype: The CDR3 end shows no conserved phenylalanine or tryptophan, and so a read error is likely. The rearrangement uses TRBV10-2 and TRBJ2-2; no reliable D call. This CDR3 is built from 11 residues. Germline V lookup: CDR1 WSHSY, CDR2 SAAADI. As DNA, the CDR3 is TGCGCCAGCAACCACACTGGGGAGCTGTTTTCT. Translated, it gives CASNHTGELFS.

About this clonotype itself: The junction departs from germline at one end; a sequencing error may be responsible. The chain links TRBV4-1 to TRBJ2-7, with 9 bases identical to TRBD2. Germline CDR1 and CDR2: MGHRA and YSYEKL. The CDR3 is made up of 15 amino acids. CDR3 protein: CASSQSGGPSYEQYF. CDR3 coding DNA: TGCGCCAGCAGCCAGAGCGGGGGGCCCTCCTACGAACAGTACTTC.

This clonotype came up many times. The rearrangement links TRBV10-3 to TRBJ1-3, with 8 bases fitting TRBD1. Germline CDR1 and CDR2: ENHRY and SYGVKD. The CDR3 spans 14 residues. V gave up 6 bases and J gave up 4 bases; unmatched junction bases: 5. The CDR3 DNA reads as TGTGCCATCAGCGCAGGGGGCGAGGGAAACACCATATATTTT. Translating gives CAISAGGEGNTIYF.

By share, this clonotype ranks as medium-sized. The chain joins TRBV12-3 or TRBV12-4 to TRBJ2-2; D unresolved. The CDR3 runs 12 residues. Between the trimmed V and J ends, which lost 7 bases and 2 bases, there was a span of 5 bases. The CDR3 sequence is CASKRNTGELFF. In DNA, the CDR3 is TGTGCCAGCAAGAGAAACACCGGGGAGCTGTTTTTT.

This chain uses TRBV20-1 with TRBJ2-7, with 10 bases lining up with TRBD1. CDR3 size: 15 residues. Germline assignment: CDR1 DFQATT and CDR2 SNEGSKA (reference sequence). V trimming: 7 bases; J trimming: 10 bases; junction bases outside the gene matches: 19. The CDR3 sequence: CSGTPGQGSSIEQYV. In DNA, the CDR3 is TGCAGTGGAACCCCGGGACAGGGGAGTTCTATCGAACAGTACGTC.

Note on this clonotype: At one of its ends the junction is not consistent with the germline gene, which may arise from a read error. The chain joins TRBV28 to TRBJ2-5, with D perhaps matching TRBD2 (6 bases). The J call may be wrong; the DNA end is better matched by TRBJ2-1. There are 12 residues in the CDR3. CDR1 MDHEN and CDR2 SYDVKM come from the germline V gene. CDR3 nucleotide sequence: TGTGCCTGCAGTCCCCCCCGGGGGAAGCAGTTCTTC. Protein sequence: CACSPPRGKQFF.